The following is a T cell receptor (beta chain) sequence with its context. What it binds is not known. Germline loops: CDR1 SGHDT, CDR2 YYEEEE. This CDR3 is built from 16 residues. The ends lost 5 bases at V and 6 bases at J; junction bases unmatched: 9. The entry originates in a study of shared clonotypes between healthy human individuals. Notes on the study in general: Naive CD4 clonotypes overlapped across a handful of donors at about 5%.

Using immunoSEQ multiplex PCR, the repertoire was profiled, and TCRdb retains in-frame clones only, with some absent. The sample holds 2 million or so clones, 85% to 95% seen once. CD4+ cells underwent separation, giving CD45RA+ naive and CD45RA-negative memory subsets. V usage is TRBV5-6 and J usage is TRBJ2-4; TRBD1 matches 12 bases. The TCR originated in a man aged 18 to 29 in good health. The sample was naive CD4+ T cells sorted from blood. The subset is: CD45RA+ positively selected. CDR3 amino acids: CASRSTGTGGLNIQYF. CDR3 DNA sequence: TGTGCCAGCAGATCTACCGGGACAGGGGGCTTAAACATTCAGTACTTC.